One and the same sample provided the 20 T cell receptor beta chains below, sequenced in a study of T-cell reconstitution after alpha-beta-depleted transplantation in children. Construction of the TCRbeta library involved unique molecular identifiers. In TCRdb, the PCR reads were re-called with MiXCR into one record per CDR3 protein. The sample comprises about 640,000 distinct CDR3 sequences, roughly 13% of which are singletons, and approximately 2% rests with the top ten. The input for sequencing was PBMCs, mostly from graft donor cells, taken 360 days after TCRalphabeta/CD19-depleted stem cell transplant. Receptor source: a male patient younger than 18 who had a stem cell transplant for acute myeloid leukemia, so the T cells may come from the graft donor.

This clonotype occurred many times. The V call is TRBV20-1, the J call TRBJ2-1; the match to TRBD2 covers 8 bases. Germline V gene lookup returns CDR1 DFQATT and CDR2 SNEGSKA (reference sequence). The CDR3 length is 18 residues. J gave up 1 base and V 0 bases, and 11 bases lay outside the gene matches. The DNA of the CDR3 is TGCAGTGCTAGAGATTCCAGCGGGAGAAGGGTTTCCTACAATGAGCAGTTCTTC. Translation: CSARDSSGRRVSYNEQFF.

The chain joins TRBV4-2 to TRBJ2-2; D perhaps matches TRBD1 (5 bases). The CDR3 covers 17 residues. Germline V gene sequence: CDR1 LGHNA, CDR2 YNFKEQ. Trimming removed 0 bases at V and 0 bases at J, with 11 bases between. The CDR3: CASSQEIDSANTGELFF. CDR3 nucleotide sequence: TGTGCCAGCAGCCAAGAAATCGACAGCGCGAACACCGGGGAGCTGTTTTTT.

The table lists this clonotype with a few counts. The CDR3 DNA follows: TGTGCCAGCGCAGATTGGACGGTGGGAGGGCCGTCCTACAATGAGCAGTTCTTC. Protein: CASADWTVGGPSYNEQFF. The chain combines TRBV7-3 with TRBJ2-1; TRBD2 matches at 7 bases. CDR1 is SGHTA and CDR2 is FQGTGA in the germline V gene. The CDR3 length is 18 residues. Trimming took 8 bases from V and 1 from J; bases not matched to a gene: 17.

This clonotype was seen repeatedly, ten times or more. V gene TRBV6-5 combines with J gene TRBJ2-1; D possibly uses TRBD1 or TRBD2 (5 bases each). V was shortened by 0 bases and J by 5 bases, with 23 bases between the two germline ends. The CDR3 has 19 amino acids. The V gene's germline CDR1 is MNHEY and CDR2 SVGAGI. In nucleotides, the CDR3 is TGTGCCAGCAGTTACTCGTTTGCCCCATTGGGGACCTTTAACAATGAGCAGTTCTTC. This translates into CASSYSFAPLGTFNNEQFF.

The J gene is TRBJ2-1, the V gene TRBV11-1, with 9 bases lining up with TRBD2. The V segment lost 4 bases and the J segment 4 bases; nucleotides outside the gene matches: 14. The CDR3 extends over 18 amino acids. The germline gives CDR1 SGHAT, CDR2 FQDESV (reference sequence). DNA of the CDR3: TGTGCCAGCAGCTCTCCTGACGGCGGGAGGGTGACGTACAATGAGCAGTTCTTC. Its translation: CASSSPDGGRVTYNEQFF.

The chain recombines TRBV20-1 with TRBJ2-3; D uncertain. The CDR3 has 12 amino acids. Germline-derived CDR1 and CDR2 are DFQATT and SNEGSKA (reference sequence). Trimming stripped 3 bases from V and 11 bases from J, with 15 bases between. The CDR3 region has the DNA TGCAGTGCTAGTCACGTGACCGGTAGGCAGTATTTT. Translating it yields CSASHVTGRQYF.

V and J are TRBV6-1 and TRBJ2-3; tentative D call: TRBD2 (6 bases). The CDR3 sequence is 15 residues long. CDR1 and CDR2 (germline): MNHNS, SASEGT. V was pared by 5 bases and J by 0 bases, with 12 bases between. In DNA, the CDR3 is TGTGCCAGCAGTCGTCAGGCGGGAAGCACAGATACGCAGTATTTT. Its translation: CASSRQAGSTDTQYF.

This clonotype came up a few times. The chain is built from TRBV15 and TRBJ2-4; D uncertain. V lost 1 base and J lost 6, with 19 bases in between. CDR3 length: 17 residues. Germline CDR1 is LNHNV and CDR2 is YYDKDF (reference sequence). The CDR3 nucleotides are TGTGCCACCAGCAGAGTTCGCGGTTATCAGGTACCAAACATTCAGTACTTC. Its protein product is CATSRVRGYQVPNIQYF.

The V and J genes are TRBV20-1 and TRBJ2-7; either TRBD1 or TRBD2 may fit D (5 bases each). CDR1 and CDR2 (germline): DFQATT, SNEGSKA (reference sequence). The ends were cut back, 5 bases at V and 2 bases at J, with 16 bases in the middle. This CDR3 region has 14 residues. As DNA, the CDR3 is TGCAGTGCTCGTGGGGGTAGGTCCCCCTACGAGCAGTACTTC. As protein: CSARGGRSPYEQYF.

This chain connects TRBV11-2 to TRBJ2-5; 15 nucleotides agree with TRBD2. The CDR3 sequence is 17 residues long. V lost 1 base, J lost 5 bases, and 5 bases stayed unmatched. Per germline, CDR1 SGHAT and CDR2 FQNNGV. As DNA, the CDR3 is TGTGCCAGCAGCTTAGTCGGGACTAGCGGGAGGTGGGAGACCCAGTACTTC. Translating gives CASSLVGTSGRWETQYF.

This clonotype was recorded many times. One end of the junction fails to match germline, which may point to a read error. This chain connects TRBV27 to TRBJ2-7; 10 bases are shared with TRBD1. Germline V gene sequence: CDR1 MNHEY, CDR2 SMNVEV (reference sequence). This CDR3 spans 15 amino acids. The chain's CDR3 is CASSLSFWDRGRWDF. The CDR3 DNA is TGTGCCAGCAGTTTATCTTTCTGGGACAGGGGCCGATGGGACTTC.

This clonotype was seen ten or more times. The V gene is TRBV7-9, the J gene TRBJ2-7, with TRBD2 matching 10 bases. The CDR3 extends over 17 amino acids. From germline, CDR1 is SEHNR and CDR2 FQNEAQ (reference sequence). Losses at the gene ends were 0 bases for V and 4 bases for J; bases not matched to a gene: 9. CDR3 bases: TGTGCCAGCAGCTTAGCGGTGGCTAGCGGGAGTCCGTACGAGCAGTACTTC. Protein product: CASSLAVASGSPYEQYF. The whole variable domain, filled in from reference TRBV7-9 and TRBJ2-7, reads DTGVSQNPRHKITKRGQNVTFRCDPISEHNRLYWYRQTLGQGPEFLTYFQNEAQLEKSRLLSDRFSAERPKGSFSTLEIQRTEQGDSAMYLCASSLAVASGSPYEQYFGPGTRLTVT.

In this sample, this clonotype turned up a few times. This chain's CDR3 is CASSRGPKSSYNEQFF. The CDR3 region has the DNA TGTGCCAGCAGCCGAGGACCGAAAAGCTCCTACAATGAGCAGTTCTTC. The chain is built from TRBV7-3 and TRBJ2-1; D gene uncertain. V was clipped by 5 bases and J by 0 bases, with 14 bases between them. The CDR3 covers 16 residues. Per the germline V gene, CDR1 is SGHTA and CDR2 is FQGTGA.

The sample holds a few counts of this clonotype. The chain uses TRBV7-3 and TRBJ2-2; TRBD1 aligns across 9 bases. Germline lookup yields CDR1 SGHTA and CDR2 FQGTGA. The CDR3 sequence is 19 residues long. Trimming cost V 2 bases and J 2 bases; bases outside gene matches: 12. The CDR3 sequence is CASSLFVMGDRENTGELFF. CDR3 in DNA: TGTGCCAGCAGCTTATTCGTGATGGGGGACAGGGAAAACACCGGGGAGCTGTTTTTT.

This chain joins TRBV30 and TRBJ2-7; 9 bases align to TRBD2. From germline, CDR1 is GTSNPN and CDR2 SVGIG (reference sequence). The CDR3 covers 18 residues. J lost 0 bases, V lost 0 bases, and 12 bases had no gene match. CDR3 nucleotide sequence: TGTGCCTGGAGTGTATTGTCCCTGACTAGCGGCAGCTCCTACGAGCAGTACTTC. Amino acids: CAWSVLSLTSGSSYEQYF.

The V gene is TRBV7-8, the J gene TRBJ2-5, with D possibly matching TRBD2 (5 bases). The germline V gene encodes CDR1 SGHVS and CDR2 FQNEAQ. The CDR3 spans 11 residues. V dropped 5 bases and J dropped 9 bases, with 10 bases sitting between them. CDR3 sequence (DNA): TGTGCCAGCAGCCCTCAGGAGGCCCAGTACTTC. Protein sequence: CASSPQEAQYF.

The genes are TRBV7-2 and TRBJ2-1; 13 bases map to TRBD2. The germline V gene encodes CDR1 SGHTA and CDR2 FQGNSA. This CDR3 region has 18 residues. The V segment lost 3 bases and the J segment 3 bases; nucleotides outside the gene matches: 8. The DNA for the CDR3 is TGTGCCAGCAGCTTCGGACTAGCGGGAGTTAAATTCTACAATGAGCAGTTCTTC. Encoded protein: CASSFGLAGVKFYNEQFF.

A few counts support this clonotype. The V call is TRBV12-3 or TRBV12-4, the J call TRBJ1-1; D may be TRBD1 (5 bases). V lost 3 bases to trimming and J lost 7 bases, with 9 bases between them. The CDR3 is 12 amino acids. This chain's CDR3 is CASSFPGLEAFF. The CDR3, as DNA: TGTGCCAGCAGTTTCCCGGGGCTTGAAGCTTTCTTT.

This chain joins TRBV6-1 and TRBJ2-4, with 7 bases fitting TRBD2. In germline, CDR1 is MNHNS, CDR2 SASEGT. CDR3 length equals 14 residues. V gave up 5 bases and J gave up 6 bases; unmatched junction bases: 7. CDR3 coding DNA: TGTGCCAGCAGTCCTAGGACTAGGGCAAACATTCAGTACTTC. This sequence encodes CASSPRTRANIQYF.

V gene TRBV7-6 combines with J gene TRBJ2-7, with D unresolved. Per germline, CDR1 SGHVS and CDR2 FNYEAQ. The CDR3 is 12 amino acids. With 3 bases removed from V and 4 bases from J, the gap between germline ends came to 7 bases. CDR3 residues: CASSFDEYEQYF. As DNA, the CDR3 is TGTGCCAGCAGCTTCGACGAATACGAGCAGTACTTC.